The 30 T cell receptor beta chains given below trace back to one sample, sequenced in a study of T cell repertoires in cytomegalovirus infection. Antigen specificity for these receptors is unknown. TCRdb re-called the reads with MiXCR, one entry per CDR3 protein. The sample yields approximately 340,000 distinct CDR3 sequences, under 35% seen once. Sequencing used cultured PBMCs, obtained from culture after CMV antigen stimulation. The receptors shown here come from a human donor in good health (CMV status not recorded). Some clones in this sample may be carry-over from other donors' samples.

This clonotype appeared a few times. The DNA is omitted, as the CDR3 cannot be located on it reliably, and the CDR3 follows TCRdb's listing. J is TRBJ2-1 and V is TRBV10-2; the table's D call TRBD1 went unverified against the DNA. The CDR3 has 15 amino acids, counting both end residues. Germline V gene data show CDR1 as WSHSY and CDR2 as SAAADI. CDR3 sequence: CASSSSGGLYNEQFF.

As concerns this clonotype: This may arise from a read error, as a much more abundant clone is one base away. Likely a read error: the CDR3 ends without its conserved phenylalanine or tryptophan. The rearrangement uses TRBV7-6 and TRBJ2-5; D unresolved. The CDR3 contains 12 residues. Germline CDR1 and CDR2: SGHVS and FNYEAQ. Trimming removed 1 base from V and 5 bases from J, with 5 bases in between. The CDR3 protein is CASSLVDETQYL. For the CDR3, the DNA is TGTGCCAGCAGCTTAGTTGACGAGACCCAGTACTTG.

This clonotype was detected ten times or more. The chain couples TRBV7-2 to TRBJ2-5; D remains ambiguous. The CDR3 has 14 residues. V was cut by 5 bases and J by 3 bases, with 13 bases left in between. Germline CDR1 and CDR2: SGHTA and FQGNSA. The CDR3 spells CASSPMRTEETQYF. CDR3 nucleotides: TGTGCCAGCAGCCCAATGAGGACGGAAGAGACCCAGTACTTC. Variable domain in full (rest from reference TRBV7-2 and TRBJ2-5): GAGVSQSPSNKVTEKGKDVELRCDPISGHTALYWYRQSLGQGLEFLIYFQGNSAPDKSGLPSDRFSAERTGGSVSTLTIQRTQQEDSAVYLCASSPMRTEETQYFGPGTRLLVL.

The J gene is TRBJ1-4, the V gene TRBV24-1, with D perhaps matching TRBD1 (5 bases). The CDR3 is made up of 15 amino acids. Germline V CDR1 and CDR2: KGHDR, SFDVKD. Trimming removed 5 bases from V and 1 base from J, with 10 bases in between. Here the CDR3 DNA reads TGTGCCACCAGTGGAGGAGGACAAACTAATGAAAAACTGTTTTTT. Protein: CATSGGGQTNEKLFF.

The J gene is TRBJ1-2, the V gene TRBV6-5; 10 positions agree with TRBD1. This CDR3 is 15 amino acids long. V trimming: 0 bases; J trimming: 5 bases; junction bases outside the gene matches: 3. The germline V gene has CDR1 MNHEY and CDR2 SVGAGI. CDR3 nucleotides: TGTGCCAGCAGTTACTCGACAGGGGGCGGATATGGCTACACCTTC. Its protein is CASSYSTGGGYGYTF.

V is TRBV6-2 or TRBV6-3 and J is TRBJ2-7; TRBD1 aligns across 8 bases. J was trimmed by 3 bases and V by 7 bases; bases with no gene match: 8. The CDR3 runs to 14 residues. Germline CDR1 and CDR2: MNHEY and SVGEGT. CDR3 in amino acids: CASTDRGQNYEQYF. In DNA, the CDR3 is TGTGCCAGCACCGACAGGGGACAGAACTACGAGCAGTACTTC.

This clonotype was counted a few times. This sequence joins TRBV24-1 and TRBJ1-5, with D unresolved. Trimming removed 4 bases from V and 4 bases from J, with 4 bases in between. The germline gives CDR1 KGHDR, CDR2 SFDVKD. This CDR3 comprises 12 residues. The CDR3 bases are TGTGCCACCAGTGAGCAGAATCAGCCCCAGCATTTT. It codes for CATSEQNQPQHF.

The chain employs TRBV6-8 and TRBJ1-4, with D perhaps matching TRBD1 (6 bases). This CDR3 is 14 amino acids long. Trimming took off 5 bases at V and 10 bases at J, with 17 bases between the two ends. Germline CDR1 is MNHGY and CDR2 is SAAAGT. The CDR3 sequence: CASSNPGHGVKLFF. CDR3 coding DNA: TGTGCCAGCAGTAATCCGGGACACGGTGTAAAACTGTTTTTT.

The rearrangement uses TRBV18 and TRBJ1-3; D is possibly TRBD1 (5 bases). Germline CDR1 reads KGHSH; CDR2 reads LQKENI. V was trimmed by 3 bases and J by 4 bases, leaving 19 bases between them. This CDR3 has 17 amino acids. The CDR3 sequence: CASSPPVGGGGGNTIYF. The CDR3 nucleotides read TGTGCCAGCTCACCCCCCGTCGGGGGGGGGGGAGGAAACACCATATATTTT.

CDR3 nucleotides: TGTGCCAGCCTAAAACTCGGACAGGGCTATCAGCCCCAGCATTTT. Amino acids: CASLKLGQGYQPQHF. V usage is TRBV6-1 and J usage is TRBJ1-5; 8 nucleotides match TRBD1. CDR1 is MNHNS and CDR2 is SASEGT in the germline V gene. The CDR3 has 15 residues. V was clipped by 8 bases and J by 5 bases; unmatched bases: 11.

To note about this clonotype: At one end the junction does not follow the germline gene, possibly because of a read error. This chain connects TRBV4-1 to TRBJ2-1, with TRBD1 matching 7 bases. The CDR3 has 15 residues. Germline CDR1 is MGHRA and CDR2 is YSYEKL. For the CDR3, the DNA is TGCGCCAGCAGCAAGGAAAACAGGGGCTACGATGAGCAGTTCTTC. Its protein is CASSKENRGYDEQFF.

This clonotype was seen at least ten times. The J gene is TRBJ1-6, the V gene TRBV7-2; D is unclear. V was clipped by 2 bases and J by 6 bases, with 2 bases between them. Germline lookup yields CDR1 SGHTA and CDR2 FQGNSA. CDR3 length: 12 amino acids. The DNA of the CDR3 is TGTGCCAGCAGCTTATTTAATTCACCCCTCCACTTT. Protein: CASSLFNSPLHF.

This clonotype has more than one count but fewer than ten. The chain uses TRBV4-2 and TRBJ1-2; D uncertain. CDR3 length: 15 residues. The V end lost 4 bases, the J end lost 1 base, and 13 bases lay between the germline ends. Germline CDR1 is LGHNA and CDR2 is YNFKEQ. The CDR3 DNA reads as TGTGCCAGCAGCCCCGAACCAGCGCTTAACTATGGCTACACCTTC. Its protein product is CASSPEPALNYGYTF.

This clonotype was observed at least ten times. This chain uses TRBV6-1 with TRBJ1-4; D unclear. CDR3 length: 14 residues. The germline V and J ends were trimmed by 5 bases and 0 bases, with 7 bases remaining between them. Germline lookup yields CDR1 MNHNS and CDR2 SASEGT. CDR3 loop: CASSNTATNEKLFF. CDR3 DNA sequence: TGTGCCAGCAGTAACACTGCAACTAATGAAAAACTGTTTTTT.

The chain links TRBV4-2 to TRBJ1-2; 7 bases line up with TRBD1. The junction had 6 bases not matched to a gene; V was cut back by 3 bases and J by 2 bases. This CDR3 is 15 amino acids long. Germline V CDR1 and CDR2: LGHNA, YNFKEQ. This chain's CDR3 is CASSQDRSPNYGYTF. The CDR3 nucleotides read TGTGCCAGCAGCCAGGACAGGAGCCCGAACTATGGCTACACCTTC.

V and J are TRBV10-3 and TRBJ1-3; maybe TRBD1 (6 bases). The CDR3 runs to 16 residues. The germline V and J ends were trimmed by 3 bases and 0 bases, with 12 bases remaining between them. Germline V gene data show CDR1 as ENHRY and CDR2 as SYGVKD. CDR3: CAISEGGKNSGNTIYF. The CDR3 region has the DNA TGTGCCATCAGTGAAGGGGGAAAAAACTCTGGAAACACCATATATTTT.

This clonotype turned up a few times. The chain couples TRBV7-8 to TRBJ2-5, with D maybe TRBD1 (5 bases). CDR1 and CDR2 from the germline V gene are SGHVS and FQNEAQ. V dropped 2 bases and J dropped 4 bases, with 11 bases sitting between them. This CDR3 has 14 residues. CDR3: CASSLSRASETQYF. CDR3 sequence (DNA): TGTGCCAGCAGCTTAAGCAGGGCGTCAGAGACCCAGTACTTC. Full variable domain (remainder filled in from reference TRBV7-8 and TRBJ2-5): GAGVSQSPRYKVAKRGQDVALRCDPISGHVSLFWYQQALGQGPEFLTYFQNEAQLDKSGLPSDRFFAERPEGSVSTLKIQRTQQEDSAVYLCASSLSRASETQYFGPGTRLLVL.

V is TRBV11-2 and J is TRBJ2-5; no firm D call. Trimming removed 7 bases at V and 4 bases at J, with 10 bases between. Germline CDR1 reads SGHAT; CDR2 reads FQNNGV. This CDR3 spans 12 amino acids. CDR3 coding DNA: TGTGCCAGCACCACCACGTCAGAGACCCAGTACTTC. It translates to CASTTTSETQYF.

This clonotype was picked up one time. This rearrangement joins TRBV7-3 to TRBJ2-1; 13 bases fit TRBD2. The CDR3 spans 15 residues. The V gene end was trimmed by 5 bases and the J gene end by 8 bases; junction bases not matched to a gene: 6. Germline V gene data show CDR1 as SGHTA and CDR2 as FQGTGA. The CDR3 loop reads CASSPRTSGGHEQFF. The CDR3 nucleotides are TGTGCCAGCAGCCCGAGGACTAGCGGGGGCCATGAGCAGTTCTTC.

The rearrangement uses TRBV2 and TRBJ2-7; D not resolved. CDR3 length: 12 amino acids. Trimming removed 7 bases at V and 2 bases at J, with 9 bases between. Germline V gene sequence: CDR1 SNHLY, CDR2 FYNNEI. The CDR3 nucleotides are TGTGCCAGCATGAAGGGTACCTACGAGCAGTACTTC. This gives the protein CASMKGTYEQYF.

The CDR3 sequence: CSARDDGRPNTEAFF. Here the CDR3 DNA reads TGCAGTGCTAGAGATGATGGCAGACCGAACACTGAAGCTTTCTTT. The chain carries TRBV20-1 and TRBJ1-1, with D unclear. V lost 0 bases, J lost 1 base, and 12 bases lay in between. Germline CDR1 reads DFQATT; CDR2 reads SNEGSKA (reference sequence). The CDR3 has 15 amino acids.

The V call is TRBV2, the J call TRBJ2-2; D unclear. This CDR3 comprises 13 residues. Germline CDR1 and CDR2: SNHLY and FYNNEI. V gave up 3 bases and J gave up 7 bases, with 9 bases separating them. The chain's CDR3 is CASSEQGNGELFF. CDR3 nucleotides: TGTGCCAGCAGTGAGCAAGGGAACGGGGAGCTGTTTTTT.

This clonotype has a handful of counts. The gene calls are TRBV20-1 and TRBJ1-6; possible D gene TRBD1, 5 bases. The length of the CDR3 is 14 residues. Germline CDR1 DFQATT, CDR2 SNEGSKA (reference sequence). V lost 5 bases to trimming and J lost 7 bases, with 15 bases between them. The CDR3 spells CSAPPRDENSPLHF. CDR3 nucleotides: TGCAGTGCTCCCCCCAGGGATGAAAATTCACCCCTCCACTTT.

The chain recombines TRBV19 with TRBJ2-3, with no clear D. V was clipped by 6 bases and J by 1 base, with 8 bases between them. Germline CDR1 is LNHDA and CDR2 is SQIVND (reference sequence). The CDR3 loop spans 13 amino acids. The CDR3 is CASRRDRTDTQYF. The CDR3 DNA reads TGTGCCAGTAGAAGAGACCGCACAGATACGCAGTATTTT.

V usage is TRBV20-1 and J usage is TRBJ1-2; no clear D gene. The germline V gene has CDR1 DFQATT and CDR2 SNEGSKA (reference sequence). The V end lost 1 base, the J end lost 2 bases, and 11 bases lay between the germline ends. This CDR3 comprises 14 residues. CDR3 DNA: TGCAGTGCTAGAGGTCGGGCTTTGAACTATGGCTACACCTTC. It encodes CSARGRALNYGYTF.

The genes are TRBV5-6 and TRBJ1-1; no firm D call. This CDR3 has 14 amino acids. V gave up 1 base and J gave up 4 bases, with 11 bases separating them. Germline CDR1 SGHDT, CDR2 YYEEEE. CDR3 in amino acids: CASSLLGGSTEAFF. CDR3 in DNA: TGTGCCAGCAGCTTGCTGGGCGGGAGCACTGAAGCTTTCTTT.

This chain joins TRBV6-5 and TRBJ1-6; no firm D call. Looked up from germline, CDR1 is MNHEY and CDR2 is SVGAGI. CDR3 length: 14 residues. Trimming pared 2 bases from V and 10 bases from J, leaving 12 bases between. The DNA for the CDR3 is TGTGCCAGCAGTTACGATCCGGGCCGCTCACCCCTCCACTTT. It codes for CASSYDPGRSPLHF.

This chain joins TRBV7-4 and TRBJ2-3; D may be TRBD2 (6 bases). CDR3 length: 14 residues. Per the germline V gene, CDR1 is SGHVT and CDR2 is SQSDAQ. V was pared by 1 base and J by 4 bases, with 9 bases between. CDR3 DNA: TGTGCCAGCAGCTTAGGCGGGGAGGCAGATACGCAGTATTTT. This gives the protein CASSLGGEADTQYF.

The CDR3 is CASSQGTSGRAGGQFF. For the CDR3, the DNA is TGTGCCAGCAGCCAAGGGACTAGCGGGAGGGCTGGGGGACAGTTCTTC. V and J are TRBV5-4 and TRBJ2-1, with 16 bases lining up with TRBD2. V trimming: 4 bases; J trimming: 13 bases; junction bases outside the gene matches: 11. Germline assignment: CDR1 SGHNT and CDR2 YYREEE (reference sequence). CDR3 size: 16 residues.

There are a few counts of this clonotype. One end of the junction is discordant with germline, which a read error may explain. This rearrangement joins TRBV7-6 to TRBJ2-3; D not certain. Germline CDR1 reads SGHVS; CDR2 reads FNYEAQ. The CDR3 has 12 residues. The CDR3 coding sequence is TGTGCTAGCAGCCGATTCCAAGATACGCAGTATTTT. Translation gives CASSRFQDTQYF.